Included here is one T cell receptor beta chain sequence, with context. This clone's antigen is unknown. There are no base qualities to consult, and no much larger clone falls within one base. The method behind the library was 5' RACE. Instrument on record: Illumina HiSeq 2500. A second about 7 to 12 cycle PCR used a sample-barcoded 5' primer and a J-beta primer mix. Each TCR beta cDNA molecule received a unique molecular identifier from a template-switch 5' adaptor carrying 12 random nucleotides. At least 2.5 million CDR3-containing paired-end reads were obtained from each sample. All of the RNA was converted into first-strand cDNA using the Mint cDNA synthesis kit, with a TRBC-specific oligonucleotide serving as the primer. All cDNA was treated with uracil-DNA glycosylase and then went through a first 18-cycle PCR with the universal primers M1SS and BC2_uni_R. The authors' pipeline ran thus. For normalization, 1 million high-quality reads, each with a distinct molecular identifier, were randomly selected from each sample. Reads sharing molecular identifiers were discarded rather than binned into consensus sequences. MiTCR, run with a Q25 quality threshold and the strictest error-elimination algorithm, handled CDR3 identification, clonotype clustering and error correction. A nonparametric unseen species model using Euler transformation provided a lower-bound estimate of total TCR beta diversity. TCRdb handled the public reads itself, with Q25 trimming in fastp and clone calling in MiXCR, and kept productive beta chains. Identical CDR3 protein sequences are pooled into one entry, listed with their most common genes and DNA. It is TCRdb's table, rather than the study itself, that gives the V and J calls and clone size. The sample table records hundreds of thousands of distinct CDR3 sequences; about 62% of these occur just once. 28% of the sample lies in the top ten.

The data belong to a study of blood T cells in healthy people across ages (dated by TCRdb to about 2015). Some background on the complete study: In model experiments, template switching captured roughly one uniquely barcoded TCR beta cDNA molecule for every two T cells. Using deep sequencing normalized with unique cDNA molecular identifiers, the study measured how TCR beta repertoire diversity changes with age. Four age groups were formed from the donors: young (average about 17 years), middle-aged (just under 40), aged (roughly 59) and long-lived (roughly 81). To avoid experimental bias, donors of different ages were spread randomly across the sequencing lanes. For two donors (one aged 18 to 30 and one aged 80 or older), the study analyzed two additional independent replicas of 1 million unique cDNA reads from the same blood draw. Overall study results and their limits: Compared with the aged group, the long-lived group had more naive CD4+ T cells, fewer expanded clones and increased TCR diversity, suggesting age selection. Observed TCR beta diversity correlated strongly with the percentage of naive T cells measured by flow cytometry. Conclusive comparison of naive and antigen-experienced compartments was prevented by the profiling of bulk unsorted PBMCs. Because the CMV infection status of the donors was unknown, age-related changes in expanded clonotypes may potentially have been confounded. Estimates of total diversity based on one million sequenced T cells were regarded as lower bounds and as underestimates. As age increased, observed TCR beta diversity per million T cells dropped in a roughly linear way, and a significant reduction was already evident by age 40.

The donors were roughly 38 Caucasian individuals from Russia, aged roughly 6 to 100 years, who were systemically healthy. Each donor gave 8 to 10 milliliters of peripheral blood, collected into EDTA-treated Vacutainer tubes. Ficoll-Paque density-gradient centrifugation was used to isolate PBMCs, with at least 6.5 million per sample. Trizol reagent was used to extract total RNA from the PBMCs, yielding at least 5 micrograms per sample. Naive CD45RAhigh/CD27high T cell percentages were measured by flow cytometry on a PBMC aliquot from every donor. Source material: blood. This TCR was sampled from a man aged 25 to 45 in good health.

The nucleotides are TGTGCCAGCAGCCCAACGCCCTGGGAGGGAGGGCCAGGGCATGAGCAGTTCTTC. This codes for CASSPTPWEGGPGHEQFF. The V and J segments used are TRBV7-3 and TRBJ2-1; TRBD2 aligns with 7 central bases. V loses 5 bases at its end and J loses 8 bases; junction bases beyond the gene matches: 21. CDR1 and CDR2, per the germline V gene, are SGHTA and FQGTGA. The CDR3 covers 18 residues, taking in both the cysteine and the phenylalanine. Solely the CDR3 DNA is kept, with 54 bases framed from the first base.